This T cell receptor (beta chain) was captured by sequencing in a study of T cell repertoires in cytomegalovirus infection. For the study at large: It was the public TCR beta signatures that indicated both CMV infection and matching HLA type.

Trimming stripped 5 bases from V and 0 bases from J, with 10 bases between. The CDR3 loop spans 14 amino acids. Germline V lookup: CDR1 ENHRY, CDR2 SYGVKD. Using its own MiXCR run on the reads, TCRdb lists one record per CDR3 protein. In the table there are approximately 500,000 distinct CDR3 sequences, approximately 10% of which are singletons. The receptor was derived from a human donor in good health (CMV status not recorded). Some clones in this sample may be carry-over from other donors' samples. The chain combines TRBV10-3 with TRBJ1-1; no reliable D call. Sequences were obtained from PBMCs. CDR3 sequence: CAISQVNMNTEAFF. As DNA, the CDR3 is TGTGCCATCAGTCAGGTCAACATGAACACTGAAGCTTTCTTT.